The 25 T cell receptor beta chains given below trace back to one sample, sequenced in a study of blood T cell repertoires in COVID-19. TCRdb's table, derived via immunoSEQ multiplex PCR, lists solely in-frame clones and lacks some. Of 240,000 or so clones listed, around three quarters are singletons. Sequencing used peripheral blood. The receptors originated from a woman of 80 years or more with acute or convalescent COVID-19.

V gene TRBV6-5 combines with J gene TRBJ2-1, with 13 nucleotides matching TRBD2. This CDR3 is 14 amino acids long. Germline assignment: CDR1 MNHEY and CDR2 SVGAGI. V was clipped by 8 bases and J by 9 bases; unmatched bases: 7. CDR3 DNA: TGTGCCAGCCGATGGACTAGCGGGAGAAGTGAGCAGTTCTTC. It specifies CASRWTSGRSEQFF.

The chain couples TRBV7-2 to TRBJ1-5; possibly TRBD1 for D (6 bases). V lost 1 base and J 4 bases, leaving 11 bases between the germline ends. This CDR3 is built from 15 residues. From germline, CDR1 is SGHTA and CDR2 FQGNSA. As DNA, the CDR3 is TGTGCCAGCAGCTTAGAGGCAGGGGTAAATCAGCCCCAGCATTTT. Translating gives CASSLEAGVNQPQHF.

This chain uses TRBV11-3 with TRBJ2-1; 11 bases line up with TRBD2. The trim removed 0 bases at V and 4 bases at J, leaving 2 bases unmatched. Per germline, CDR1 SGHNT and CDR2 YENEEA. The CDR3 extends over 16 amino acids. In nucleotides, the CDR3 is TGTGCCAGCAGCTTAGATCGACTAGCGGGGTACAATGAGCAGTTCTTC. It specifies CASSLDRLAGYNEQFF.

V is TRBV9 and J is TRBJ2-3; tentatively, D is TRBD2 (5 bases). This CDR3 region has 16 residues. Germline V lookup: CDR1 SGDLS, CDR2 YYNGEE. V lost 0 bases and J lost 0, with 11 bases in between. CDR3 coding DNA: TGTGCCAGCAGCGTAGGTCGGGGTCGAAGCACAGATACGCAGTATTTT. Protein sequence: CASSVGRGRSTDTQYF.

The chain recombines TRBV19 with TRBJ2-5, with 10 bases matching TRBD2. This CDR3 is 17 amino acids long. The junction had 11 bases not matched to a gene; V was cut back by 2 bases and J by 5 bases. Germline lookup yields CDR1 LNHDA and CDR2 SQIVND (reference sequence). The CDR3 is CASSITWASGRGETQYF. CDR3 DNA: TGTGCCAGTAGTATAACGTGGGCTAGCGGGAGAGGGGAGACCCAGTACTTC.

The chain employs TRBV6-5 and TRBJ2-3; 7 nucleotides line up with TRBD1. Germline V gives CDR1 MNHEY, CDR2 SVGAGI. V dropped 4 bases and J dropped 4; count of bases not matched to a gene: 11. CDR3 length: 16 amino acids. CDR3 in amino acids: CASSSTLRGRADTQYF. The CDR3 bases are TGTGCCAGCAGTTCGACGCTAAGGGGGCGAGCAGATACGCAGTATTTT.

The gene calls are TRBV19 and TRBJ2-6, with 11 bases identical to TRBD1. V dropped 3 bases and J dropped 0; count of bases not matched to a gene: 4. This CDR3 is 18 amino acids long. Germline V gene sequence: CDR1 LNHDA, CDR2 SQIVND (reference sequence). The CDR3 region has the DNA TGTGCCAGTAGTATGGGACAGGGGGGGAACTCTGGGGCCAACGTCCTGACTTTC. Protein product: CASSMGQGGNSGANVLTF.

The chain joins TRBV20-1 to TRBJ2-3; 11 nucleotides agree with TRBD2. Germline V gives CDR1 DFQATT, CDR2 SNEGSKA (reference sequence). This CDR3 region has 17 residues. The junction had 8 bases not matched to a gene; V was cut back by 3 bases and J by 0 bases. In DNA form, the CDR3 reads TGCAGTGCTAGTCGGTCTAGCGGGGGGACTAGCACAGATACGCAGTATTTT. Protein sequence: CSASRSSGGTSTDTQYF.

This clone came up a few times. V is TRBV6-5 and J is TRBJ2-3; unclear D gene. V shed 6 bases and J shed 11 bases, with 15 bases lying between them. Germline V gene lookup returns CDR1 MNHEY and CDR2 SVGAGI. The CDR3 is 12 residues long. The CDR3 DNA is TGTGCCAGCAGCCCCTTTTTGGGCGTGCAGTATTTT. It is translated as CASSPFLGVQYF.

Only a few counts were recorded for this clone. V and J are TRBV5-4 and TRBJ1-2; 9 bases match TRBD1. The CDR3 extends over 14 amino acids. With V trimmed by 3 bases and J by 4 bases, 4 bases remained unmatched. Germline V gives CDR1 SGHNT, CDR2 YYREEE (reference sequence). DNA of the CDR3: TGTGCCAGCAGCTCCGGGACAGGGTTCTATGGCTACACCTTC. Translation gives CASSSGTGFYGYTF.

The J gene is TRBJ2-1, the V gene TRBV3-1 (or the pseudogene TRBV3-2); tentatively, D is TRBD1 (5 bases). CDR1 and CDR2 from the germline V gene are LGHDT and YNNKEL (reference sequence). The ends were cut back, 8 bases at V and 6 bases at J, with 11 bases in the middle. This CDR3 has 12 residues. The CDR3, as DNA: TGTGCCAGCCAGCTAGGGGTCAATGAGCAGTTCTTC. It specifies CASQLGVNEQFF.

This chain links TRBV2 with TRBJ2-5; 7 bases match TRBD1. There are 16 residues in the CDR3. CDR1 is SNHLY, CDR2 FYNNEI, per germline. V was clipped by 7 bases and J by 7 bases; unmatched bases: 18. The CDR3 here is CASNQKGQTLFGTQYF. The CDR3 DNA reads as TGTGCCAGCAACCAGAAGGGACAGACCTTGTTTGGGACCCAGTACTTC.

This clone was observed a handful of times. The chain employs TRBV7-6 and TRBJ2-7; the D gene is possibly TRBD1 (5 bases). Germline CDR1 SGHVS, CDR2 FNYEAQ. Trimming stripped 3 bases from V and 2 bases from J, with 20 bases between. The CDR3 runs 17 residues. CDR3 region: CASSLPRGAVGTYEQYF. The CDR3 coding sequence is TGTGCCAGCAGCTTGCCCCGTGGGGCGGTTGGAACCTACGAGCAGTACTTC.

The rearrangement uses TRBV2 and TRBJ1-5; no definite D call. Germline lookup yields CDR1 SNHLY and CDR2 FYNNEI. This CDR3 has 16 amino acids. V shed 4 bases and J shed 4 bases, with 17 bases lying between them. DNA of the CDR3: TGTGCCAGCAGTGTACGGCAGTTCCTAGGTAATCAGCCCCAGCATTTT. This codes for CASSVRQFLGNQPQHF.

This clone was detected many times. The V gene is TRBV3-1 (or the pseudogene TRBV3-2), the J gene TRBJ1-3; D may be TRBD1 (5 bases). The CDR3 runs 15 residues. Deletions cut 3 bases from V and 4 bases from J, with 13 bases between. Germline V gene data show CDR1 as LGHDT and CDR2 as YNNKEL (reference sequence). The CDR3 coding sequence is TGTGCCAGCAGCCAGGACACCATAGGGGGAAACACCATATATTTT. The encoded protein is CASSQDTIGGNTIYF.

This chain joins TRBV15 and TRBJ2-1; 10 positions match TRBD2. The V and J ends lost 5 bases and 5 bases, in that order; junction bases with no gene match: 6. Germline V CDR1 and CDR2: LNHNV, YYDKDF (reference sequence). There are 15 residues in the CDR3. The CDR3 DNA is TGTGCCACCAGCCGCCTAGCGGGAGACGACAATGAGCAGTTCTTC. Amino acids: CATSRLAGDDNEQFF.

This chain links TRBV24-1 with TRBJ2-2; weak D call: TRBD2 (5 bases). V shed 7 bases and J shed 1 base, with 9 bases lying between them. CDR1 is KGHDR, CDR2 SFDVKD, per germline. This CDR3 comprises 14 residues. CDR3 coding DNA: TGTGCCACCAGGGCCAGCGGGAACACCGGGGAGCTGTTTTTT. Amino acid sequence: CATRASGNTGELFF.

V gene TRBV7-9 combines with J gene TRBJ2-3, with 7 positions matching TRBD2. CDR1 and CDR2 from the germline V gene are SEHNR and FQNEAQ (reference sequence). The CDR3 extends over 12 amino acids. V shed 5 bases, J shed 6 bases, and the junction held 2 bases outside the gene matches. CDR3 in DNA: TGTGCCAGCAGCGCCGGGGGGGATACGCAGTATTTT. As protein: CASSAGGDTQYF.

The DNA of the CDR3 is TGCGCCAGCAGCTTGGTGGCGGCAGGGGGCTATGGCTACACCTTC. Its translation: CASSLVAAGGYGYTF. The rearrangement links TRBV5-1 to TRBJ1-2; 7 nucleotides line up with TRBD1. V lost 0 bases to trimming and J lost 4 bases; unmatched junction nucleotides: 6. Germline V CDR1 and CDR2: SGHRS, YFSETQ. The CDR3 runs 15 residues.

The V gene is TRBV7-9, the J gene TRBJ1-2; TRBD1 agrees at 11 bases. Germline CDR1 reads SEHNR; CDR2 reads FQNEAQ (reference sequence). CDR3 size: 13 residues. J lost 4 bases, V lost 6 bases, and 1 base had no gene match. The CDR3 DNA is TGTGCCAGCAGAGGGACAGGGGGCTATGGCTACACCTTC. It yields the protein CASRGTGGYGYTF.

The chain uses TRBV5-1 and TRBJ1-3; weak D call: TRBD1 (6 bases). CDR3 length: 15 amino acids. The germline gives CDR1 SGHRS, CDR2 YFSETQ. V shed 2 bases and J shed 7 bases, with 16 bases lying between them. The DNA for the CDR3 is TGCGCCAGCAGCTTAGATTTACAGGGTGGCAACACCATATATTTT. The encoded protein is CASSLDLQGGNTIYF.

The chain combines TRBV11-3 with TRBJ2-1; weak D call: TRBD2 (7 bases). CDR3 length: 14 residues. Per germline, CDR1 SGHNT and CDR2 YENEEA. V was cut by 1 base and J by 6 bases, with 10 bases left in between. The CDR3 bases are TGTGCCAGCAGCTTAGGTGGGGGGGCCAATGAGCAGTTCTTC. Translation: CASSLGGGANEQFF. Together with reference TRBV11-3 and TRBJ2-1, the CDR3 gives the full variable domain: EAGVVQSPRYKIIEKKQPVAFWCNPISGHNTLYWYLQNLGQGPELLIRYENEEAVDDSQLPKDRFSAERLKGVDSTLKIQPAELGDSAVYLCASSLGGGANEQFFGPGTRLTVL.

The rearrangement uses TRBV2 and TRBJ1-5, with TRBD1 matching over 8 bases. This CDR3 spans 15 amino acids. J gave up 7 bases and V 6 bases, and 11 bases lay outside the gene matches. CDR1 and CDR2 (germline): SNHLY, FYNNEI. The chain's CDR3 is CASSLTGADVQPQHF. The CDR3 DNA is TGTGCCAGCAGCCTGACAGGGGCGGACGTCCAGCCCCAGCATTTT.

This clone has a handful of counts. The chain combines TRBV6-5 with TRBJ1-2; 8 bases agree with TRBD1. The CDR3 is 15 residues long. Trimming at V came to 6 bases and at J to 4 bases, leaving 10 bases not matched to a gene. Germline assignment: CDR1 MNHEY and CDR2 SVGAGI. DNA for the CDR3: TGTGCCAGCAGCCAACCGGGACAGGTCCTCTATGGCTACACCTTC. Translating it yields CASSQPGQVLYGYTF.

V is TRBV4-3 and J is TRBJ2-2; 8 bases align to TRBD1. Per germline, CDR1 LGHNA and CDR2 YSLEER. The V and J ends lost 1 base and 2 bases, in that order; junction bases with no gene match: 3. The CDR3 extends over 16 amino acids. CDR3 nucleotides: TGCGCCAGCAGCCAAGTTACAGGGGGAAACACCGGGGAGCTGTTTTTT. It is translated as CASSQVTGGNTGELFF.